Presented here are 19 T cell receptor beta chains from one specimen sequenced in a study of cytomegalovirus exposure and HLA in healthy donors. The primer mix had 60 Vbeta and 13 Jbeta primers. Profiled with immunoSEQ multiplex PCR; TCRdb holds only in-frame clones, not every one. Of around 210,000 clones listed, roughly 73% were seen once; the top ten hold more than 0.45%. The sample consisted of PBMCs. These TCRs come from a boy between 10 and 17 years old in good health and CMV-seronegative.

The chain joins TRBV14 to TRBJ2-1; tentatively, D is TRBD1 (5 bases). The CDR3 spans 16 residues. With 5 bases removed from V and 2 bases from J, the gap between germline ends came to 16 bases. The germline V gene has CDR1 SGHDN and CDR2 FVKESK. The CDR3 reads CASSFIQGGAYNEQFF. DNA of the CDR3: TGTGCCAGCAGCTTCATTCAGGGTGGAGCCTACAATGAGCAGTTCTTC.

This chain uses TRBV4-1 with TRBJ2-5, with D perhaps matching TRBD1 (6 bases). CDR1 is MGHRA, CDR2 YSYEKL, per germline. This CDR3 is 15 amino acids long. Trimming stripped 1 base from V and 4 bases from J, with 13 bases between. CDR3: CASSQAPGHRETQYF. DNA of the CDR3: TGCGCCAGCAGCCAAGCGCCGGGACACCGAGAGACCCAGTACTTC.

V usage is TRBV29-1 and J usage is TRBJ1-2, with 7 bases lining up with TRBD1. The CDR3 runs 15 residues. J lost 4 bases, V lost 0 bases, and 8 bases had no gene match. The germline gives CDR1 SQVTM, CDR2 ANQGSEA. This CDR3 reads CSVEDPFDRAYGYTF. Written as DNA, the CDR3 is TGCAGCGTTGAAGATCCTTTTGACAGGGCCTATGGCTACACCTTC.

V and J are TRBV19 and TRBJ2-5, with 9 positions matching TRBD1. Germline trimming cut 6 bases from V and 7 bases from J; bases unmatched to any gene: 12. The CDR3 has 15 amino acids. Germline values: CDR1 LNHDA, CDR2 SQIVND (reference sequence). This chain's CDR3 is CASSTATGTGRTQYF. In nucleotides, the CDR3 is TGTGCCAGTAGCACGGCCACCGGGACAGGGCGGACCCAGTACTTC.

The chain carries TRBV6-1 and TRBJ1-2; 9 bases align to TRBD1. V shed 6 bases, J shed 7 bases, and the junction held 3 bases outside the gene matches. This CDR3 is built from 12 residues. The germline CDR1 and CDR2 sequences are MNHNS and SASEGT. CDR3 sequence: CASRVQGAGYTF. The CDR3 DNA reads TGTGCCAGCAGGGTACAGGGGGCTGGCTACACCTTC.

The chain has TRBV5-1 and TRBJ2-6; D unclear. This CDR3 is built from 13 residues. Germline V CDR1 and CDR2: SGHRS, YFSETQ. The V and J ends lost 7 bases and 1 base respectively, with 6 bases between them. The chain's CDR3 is CASLASGANVLTF. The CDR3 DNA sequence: TGCGCCAGCCTGGCTTCTGGGGCCAACGTCCTGACTTTC.

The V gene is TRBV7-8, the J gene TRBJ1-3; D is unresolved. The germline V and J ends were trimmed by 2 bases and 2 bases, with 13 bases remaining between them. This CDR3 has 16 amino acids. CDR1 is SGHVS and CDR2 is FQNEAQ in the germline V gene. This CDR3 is CASSLYDYTAGNTIYF. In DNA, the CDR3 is TGTGCCAGCAGCTTATATGATTACACAGCTGGAAACACCATATATTTT.

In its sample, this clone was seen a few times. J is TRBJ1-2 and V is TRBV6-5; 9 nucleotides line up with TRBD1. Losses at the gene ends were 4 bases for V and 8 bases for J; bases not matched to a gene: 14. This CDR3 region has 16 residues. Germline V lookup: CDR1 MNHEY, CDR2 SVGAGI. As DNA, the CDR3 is TGTGCCAGCAGTTCCTTTTATCCGGGACAGGGAAGGGGCTACACCTTC. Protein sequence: CASSSFYPGQGRGYTF.

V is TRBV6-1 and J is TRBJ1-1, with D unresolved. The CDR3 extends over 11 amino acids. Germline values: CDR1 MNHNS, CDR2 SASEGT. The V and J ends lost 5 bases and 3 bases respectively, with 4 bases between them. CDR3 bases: TGTGCCAGCAGTTTCGACACTGAAGCTTTCTTT. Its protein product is CASSFDTEAFF.

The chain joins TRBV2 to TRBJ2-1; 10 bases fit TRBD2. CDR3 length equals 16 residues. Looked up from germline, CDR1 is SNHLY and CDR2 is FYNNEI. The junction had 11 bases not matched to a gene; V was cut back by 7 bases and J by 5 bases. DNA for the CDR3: TGTGCCAGCACTAGGGACATAGCGGGGGGTAACAATGAGCAGTTCTTC. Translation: CASTRDIAGGNNEQFF.

CDR3 residues: CASSEDARYGYTF. CDR3 DNA: TGCGCCAGCAGTGAGGATGCACGGTATGGCTACACCTTC. The rearrangement uses TRBV10-1 and TRBJ1-2; D is ambiguous. The V and J ends lost 2 bases and 5 bases respectively, with 9 bases between them. Per germline, CDR1 WNHNN and CDR2 SYGVQD (reference sequence). The CDR3 is 13 residues long.

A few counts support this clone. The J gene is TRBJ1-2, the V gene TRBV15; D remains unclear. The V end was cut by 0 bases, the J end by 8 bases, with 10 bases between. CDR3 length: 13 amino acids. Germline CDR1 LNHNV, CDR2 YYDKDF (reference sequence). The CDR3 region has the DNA TGTGCCACCAGCAGAGAACAGTTTGGGGGCTACACCTTC. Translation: CATSREQFGGYTF.

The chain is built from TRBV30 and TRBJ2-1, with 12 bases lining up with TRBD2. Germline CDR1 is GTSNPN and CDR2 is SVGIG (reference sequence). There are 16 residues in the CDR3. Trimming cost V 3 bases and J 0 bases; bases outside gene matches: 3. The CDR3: CAWRLAGGSSYNEQFF. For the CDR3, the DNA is TGTGCCTGGAGACTAGCGGGAGGTTCCTCCTACAATGAGCAGTTCTTC. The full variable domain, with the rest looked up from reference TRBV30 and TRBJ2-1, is SQTIHQWPATLVQPVGSPLSLECTVEGTSNPNLYWYRQAAGRGLQLLFYSVGIGQISSEVPQNLSASRPQDRQFILSSKKLLLSDSGFYLCAWRLAGGSSYNEQFFGPGTRLTVL.

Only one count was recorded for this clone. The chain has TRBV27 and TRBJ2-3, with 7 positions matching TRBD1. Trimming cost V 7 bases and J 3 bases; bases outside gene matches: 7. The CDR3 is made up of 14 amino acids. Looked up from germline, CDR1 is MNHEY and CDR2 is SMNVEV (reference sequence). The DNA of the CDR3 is TGTGCCAGCATGGCCAGGGGGATTACAGATACGCAGTATTTT. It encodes CASMARGITDTQYF.

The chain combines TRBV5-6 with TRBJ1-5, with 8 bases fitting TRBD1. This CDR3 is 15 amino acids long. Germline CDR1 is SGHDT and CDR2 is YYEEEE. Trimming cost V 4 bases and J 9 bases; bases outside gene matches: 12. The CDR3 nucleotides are TGTGCCAGCAGCCGAGGAGGGACAGGTCTGTGGCCCCAGCATTTT. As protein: CASSRGGTGLWPQHF.

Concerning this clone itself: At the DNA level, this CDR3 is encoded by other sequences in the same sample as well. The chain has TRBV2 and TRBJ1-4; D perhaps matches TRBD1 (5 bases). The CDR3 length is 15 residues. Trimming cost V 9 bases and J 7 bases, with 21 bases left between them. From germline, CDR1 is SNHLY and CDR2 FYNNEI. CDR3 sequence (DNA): TGTGCCAGTACCTTCGACAGTGCCCTCGCTGAAAAACTGTTTTTT. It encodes CASTFDSALAEKLFF.

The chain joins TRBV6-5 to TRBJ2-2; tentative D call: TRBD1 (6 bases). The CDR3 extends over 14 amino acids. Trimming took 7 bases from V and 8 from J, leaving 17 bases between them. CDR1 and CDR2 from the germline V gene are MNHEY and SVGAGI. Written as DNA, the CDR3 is TGTGCCAGCATTAGGACAGCCCGGGGTGGGGAGCTGTTTTTT. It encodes CASIRTARGGELFF.

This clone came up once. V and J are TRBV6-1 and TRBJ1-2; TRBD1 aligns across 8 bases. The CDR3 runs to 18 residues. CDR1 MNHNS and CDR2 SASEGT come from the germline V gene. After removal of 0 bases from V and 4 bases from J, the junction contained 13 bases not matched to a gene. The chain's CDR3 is CASSEALTGALMFYGYTF. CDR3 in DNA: TGTGCCAGCAGTGAAGCCCTGACAGGGGCCCTGATGTTCTATGGCTACACCTTC.

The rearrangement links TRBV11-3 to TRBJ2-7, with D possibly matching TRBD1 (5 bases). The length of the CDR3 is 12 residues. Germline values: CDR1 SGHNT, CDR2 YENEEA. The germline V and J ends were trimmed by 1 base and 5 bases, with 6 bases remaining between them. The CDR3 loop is CASSLVGDEQYF. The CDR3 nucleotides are TGTGCCAGCAGCTTAGTAGGGGACGAGCAGTACTTC.